This T cell receptor (beta chain) stems from a study of cytomegalovirus exposure and HLA in healthy donors. Findings and limits, study-wide: Prediction of most subjects' HLA-A and HLA-B alleles by TCR beta sequences was reportedly accurate.

V lost 0 bases to trimming and J lost 4 bases, with 11 bases between them. Per the germline V gene, CDR1 is LNHDA and CDR2 is SQIVND (reference sequence). CDR3 length: 15 amino acids. On this clone: Its target is unknown.

With 60 Vbeta and 13 Jbeta primers, the PCR was carried out. Sequenced by immunoSEQ multiplex PCR; TCRdb stores in-frame clones only, minus some. The sample consists of 130,000 or so clones, 75% to 90% of them appearing once. The chain links TRBV19 to TRBJ2-3; possible D gene TRBD2, 6 bases. Source material: PBMCs. This TCR was sampled from a man aged 35 to 55 in good health and CMV-seronegative. The chain's CDR3 is CASSIEGRSADTQYF. The CDR3 DNA sequence: TGTGCCAGTAGTATAGAGGGGAGGTCGGCAGATACGCAGTATTTT.